This TCR beta chain was captured in a study of blood T cell repertoires in COVID-19. Per germline, CDR1 SGHRS and CDR2 YFSETQ. The CDR3 spans 14 residues. The V end was cut by 0 bases, the J end by 4 bases, with 10 bases between. Some clones are missing from TCRdb's copy, which holds only in-frame ones; the method was immunoSEQ multiplex PCR. Of 200,000 to 250,000 clones in the sample, roughly 88% were seen once. V is TRBV5-1 and J is TRBJ1-1, with D unresolved. The receptor was isolated from a woman aged 30 to 39 who had been exposed to COVID-19. The specimen was PBMCs or T cells enriched from blood (not recorded which). The CDR3 loop is CASSLGVGGTEAFF. CDR3 DNA: TGCGCCAGCAGCTTGGGTGTTGGAGGCACTGAAGCTTTCTTT.